A single sample gave rise to the 19 T cell receptor beta chains below, sequenced in a study of spatial heterogeneity in lung cancer. Stated time point: sample taken at primary tumor resection. Sequencing of whole RNA from tumor, nontumor lung or frozen PBMC involved no sorting. Each CDR3 protein is one row after TCRdb ran MiXCR on the 5' RACE reads. The table has around 74,000 distinct CDR3 sequences, 10% to 15% seen once; the top ten hold 7.2%. Here the sequenced sample was PBMCs, taken at surgery. The source is a male donor with early-stage non-small cell lung cancer.

The chain has TRBV5-5 and TRBJ1-5; possibly TRBD1 for D (6 bases). The V end was cut by 4 bases, the J end by 4 bases, with 9 bases between. Germline V gene data show CDR1 as SGHKS and CDR2 as YYEKEE (reference sequence). CDR3 length equals 13 residues. This CDR3 is CASSPTGNQPQHF. CDR3 sequence (DNA): TGTGCCAGCAGCCCCACAGGGAATCAGCCCCAGCATTTT. Drawing the rest from reference TRBV5-5 and TRBJ1-5, the complete variable domain is DAGVTQSPTHLIKTRGQQVTLRCSPISGHKSVSWYQQVLGQGPQFIFQYYEKEERGRGNFPDRFSARQFPNYSSELNVNALLLGDSALYLCASSPTGNQPQHFGDGTRLSIL.

This clonotype was found a few times. The chain carries TRBV12-3 or TRBV12-4 and TRBJ2-1; the D gene is possibly TRBD2 (5 bases). The germline V and J ends were trimmed by 7 bases and 2 bases, with 15 bases remaining between them. This CDR3 spans 15 amino acids. CDR3 DNA sequence: TGTGCCAGCATTACGGACTCCTGGGCCTACAATGAGCAGTTCTTC. This translates into CASITDSWAYNEQFF.

The table lists this clonotype with a few counts. The chain's CDR3 is CSARYGNTEAFF. CDR3 sequence (DNA): TGCAGTGCTAGGTACGGTAACACTGAAGCTTTCTTT. The chain joins TRBV20-1 to TRBJ1-1; D not certain. CDR1 is DFQATT and CDR2 is SNEGSKA in the germline V gene (reference sequence). The CDR3 is 12 amino acids. Trimming cost V 3 bases and J 2 bases, with 7 bases left between them.

In this sample, this clonotype turned up many times. The chain links TRBV28 to TRBJ2-7; D gene unclear. There are 12 residues in the CDR3. V was pared by 5 bases and J by 1 base, with 6 bases between. Germline CDR1 and CDR2: MDHEN and SYDVKM. This CDR3 reads CASSLISYEQYF. As DNA, the CDR3 is TGTGCCAGCAGTCTTATATCCTACGAGCAGTACTTC.

The CDR3 nucleotides are TGTGCCAGTAGTCCGATCCGAGTGACCATTGATCAGCCCCAGCATTTT. Translated: CASSPIRVTIDQPQHF. V and J are TRBV19 and TRBJ1-5; D uncertain. Trimming shortened V by 5 bases and J by 5 bases, and 19 bases separated the two germline ends. The CDR3 contains 16 residues. Germline CDR1 and CDR2: LNHDA and SQIVND (reference sequence).

By its share, this clonotype is medium-sized. CDR3 in amino acids: CASSLMGTSGNYEQYF. CDR3 in DNA: TGTGCCAGCAGCTTAATGGGGACTAGCGGAAACTACGAGCAGTACTTC. The V gene is TRBV7-6, the J gene TRBJ2-7; 11 bases agree with TRBD2. Germline V gives CDR1 SGHVS, CDR2 FNYEAQ. CDR3 length: 16 amino acids. With 2 bases clipped from V and 3 bases from J, the junction kept 6 bases outside the gene matches. The entire variable domain, with the rest obtained from reference TRBV7-6 and TRBJ2-7, is as follows: GAGVSQSPRYKVTKRGQDVALRCDPISGHVSLYWYRQALGQGPEFLTYFNYEAQQDKSGLPNDRFSAERPEGSISTLTIQRTEQRDSAMYRCASSLMGTSGNYEQYFGPGTRLTVT.

This clonotype was observed at least ten times. The chain couples TRBV20-1 to TRBJ2-3; 9 bases fit TRBD2. The CDR3 has 14 amino acids. Germline values: CDR1 DFQATT, CDR2 SNEGSKA (reference sequence). Trimming at V came to 5 bases and at J to 8 bases, leaving 11 bases not matched to a gene. The CDR3 nucleotides read TGCAGTGCTCCTCTAGCGGGACCACAGACTACGCAGTATTTT. Translated, it gives CSAPLAGPQTTQYF.

Turning to this clonotype: A read error may explain this, as a much larger clone is one base away. The gene calls are TRBV7-2 and TRBJ1-4; maybe TRBD1 (5 bases). The V gene's germline CDR1 is SGHTA and CDR2 FQGNSA. This CDR3 spans 15 amino acids. CDR3 DNA sequence: TGTGTCAGCAGCCAGGGAAGTACAACTAATGAAAAACTGTTTTTT. Translated, it gives CVSSQGSTTNEKLFF.

This clonotype has a count of ten or more. The chain uses TRBV3-1 and TRBJ1-1, with a weak D call TRBD1 (6 bases). Germline V gene sequence: CDR1 LGHDT, CDR2 YNNKEL (reference sequence). With 2 bases removed from V and 5 bases from J, the gap between germline ends came to 15 bases. This CDR3 contains 15 residues. CDR3 in amino acids: CASSQPREGQTEAFF. CDR3 in DNA: TGTGCCAGCAGCCAACCCAGGGAAGGACAGACTGAAGCTTTCTTT.

This clonotype was observed at least ten times. V usage is TRBV24-1 and J usage is TRBJ2-7; D gene uncertain. Trimming left V 4 bases short and J 0 bases short, with 6 bases between. Germline loops: CDR1 KGHDR, CDR2 SFDVKD. CDR3 length: 13 residues. The CDR3: CATSDLSSYEQYF. The CDR3 DNA is TGTGCCACCAGTGACCTCAGCTCCTACGAGCAGTACTTC.

The chain is built from TRBV11-3 and TRBJ2-2; D is perhaps TRBD2 (6 bases). Trimming removed 8 bases at V and 3 bases at J, with 16 bases between. The germline V gene encodes CDR1 SGHNT and CDR2 YENEEA. This CDR3 contains 15 residues. Written as DNA, the CDR3 is TGTGCCAGCCGACCCGGAGGGGCCGACACCGGGGAGCTGTTTTTT. This translates into CASRPGGADTGELFF.

This clonotype was seen a few times. V usage is TRBV5-6 and J usage is TRBJ2-7; TRBD2 aligns across 8 bases. V shed 1 base and J 3 bases; nucleotides not matched to a gene: 6. CDR1 and CDR2 (germline): SGHDT, YYEEEE. The CDR3 spans 15 residues. This CDR3 reads CASSLWSGGRYEQYF. The CDR3 nucleotides are TGTGCCAGCAGCTTGTGGTCGGGAGGGCGCTACGAGCAGTACTTC.

This clonotype was counted a few times. The chain combines TRBV11-2 with TRBJ1-1, with D possibly being TRBD1 (5 bases). The CDR3 has 15 residues. Germline CDR1 reads SGHAT; CDR2 reads FQNNGV. V was cut by 5 bases and J by 0 bases, with 13 bases left in between. The CDR3 sequence is CASSHGGHLNTEAFF. CDR3 bases: TGTGCCAGCAGCCATGGGGGTCACTTGAACACTGAAGCTTTCTTT.

Ten or more counts support this clonotype. The chain has TRBV7-2 and TRBJ1-2, with D hard to call. This CDR3 is built from 12 residues. V dropped 4 bases and J dropped 5 bases, with 8 bases sitting between them. Germline lookup yields CDR1 SGHTA and CDR2 FQGNSA. The CDR3 DNA sequence: TGTGCCAGCAGCTCCGGGCCGTATGGCTACACCTTC. Amino acids: CASSSGPYGYTF.

V usage is TRBV28 and J usage is TRBJ2-1; 8 nucleotides match TRBD2. The V and J ends lost 8 bases and 6 bases, in that order; junction bases with no gene match: 12. The CDR3 is 15 residues long. CDR1 is MDHEN, CDR2 SYDVKM, per germline. The CDR3 nucleotides read TGTGCCAGCGGCTCACTAGCGGTTACTCTCAATGAGCAGTTCTTC. Residues: CASGSLAVTLNEQFF.

This clonotype occurred many times. The J gene is TRBJ2-3, the V gene TRBV5-1; possible D gene TRBD1, 5 bases. The CDR3 covers 16 residues. Germline V gives CDR1 SGHRS, CDR2 YFSETQ. V gave up 6 bases and J gave up 0 bases, with 17 bases separating them. In DNA form, the CDR3 reads TGCGCCAGCACTGATCACAGGAGCGCTAGCACAGATACGCAGTATTTT. Translated: CASTDHRSASTDTQYF.

The chain joins TRBV7-9 to TRBJ1-1; D unresolved. The germline gives CDR1 SEHNR, CDR2 FQNEAQ (reference sequence). The CDR3 consists of 13 residues. Trimming shortened V by 5 bases and J by 0 bases, and 7 bases separated the two germline ends. CDR3 region: CASSPQLNTEAFF. CDR3 coding DNA: TGTGCCAGCAGCCCCCAACTGAACACTGAAGCTTTCTTT.

The chain is built from TRBV11-2 and TRBJ2-3; 8 nucleotides align to TRBD2. The CDR3 extends over 17 amino acids. Germline values: CDR1 SGHAT, CDR2 FQNNGV. V lost 6 bases, J lost 3 bases, and 14 bases stayed unmatched. CDR3 sequence reads: CASREGGVAGRTDTQYF. CDR3 in DNA: TGTGCCAGCAGAGAGGGAGGGGTAGCGGGGCGTACAGATACGCAGTATTTT.

This chain uses TRBV5-1 with TRBJ2-3; 12 bases are shared with TRBD2. J was trimmed by 0 bases and V by 4 bases; bases with no gene match: 3. CDR3 length: 16 residues. Per germline, CDR1 SGHRS and CDR2 YFSETQ. The CDR3 coding sequence is TGCGCCAGCAGCGTCGGACTAGCGGGGAGCACAGATACGCAGTATTTT. It yields the protein CASSVGLAGSTDTQYF.